The 3 T cell receptor beta chains listed next were all sequenced from one sample in a study of blood T cell repertoires in COVID-19. The table came from immunoSEQ multiplex PCR; TCRdb's copy has only in-frame clones and leaves some out. The table lists 25,000 to 35,000 clones, around 80% of them singletons. What was sequenced was peripheral blood. The receptors derive from a human donor in a cohort sampled during active COVID-19.

The chain recombines TRBV20-1 with TRBJ1-2; D may be TRBD1 (6 bases). V was cut by 6 bases and J by 5 bases, with 10 bases left in between. The CDR3 covers 11 residues. CDR1 and CDR2 (germline): DFQATT, SNEGSKA (reference sequence). The DNA for the CDR3 is TGCAGTGCCCCGGGACAATATGGCTACACCTTC. It codes for CSAPGQYGYTF.

The chain carries TRBV5-4 and TRBJ1-2; 9 nucleotides agree with TRBD1. Losses at the gene ends were 3 bases for V and 4 bases for J; bases not matched to a gene: 10. From germline, CDR1 is SGHNT and CDR2 YYREEE (reference sequence). The CDR3 loop spans 16 amino acids. CDR3 protein: CASSSPDRGIIYGYTF. In nucleotides, the CDR3 is TGTGCCAGCAGCTCCCCAGACAGGGGGATTATCTATGGCTACACCTTC.

The J gene is TRBJ1-1, the V gene TRBV6-2 or TRBV6-3; the match to TRBD1 covers 7 bases. CDR3 size: 15 residues. V lost 4 bases and J lost 1; bases outside the gene matches: 6. Germline CDR1 reads MNHEY; CDR2 reads SVGEGT. The CDR3 region is CASSSTGFGNTEAFF. CDR3 nucleotide sequence: TGTGCCAGCAGTTCGACAGGGTTTGGGAACACTGAAGCTTTCTTT.